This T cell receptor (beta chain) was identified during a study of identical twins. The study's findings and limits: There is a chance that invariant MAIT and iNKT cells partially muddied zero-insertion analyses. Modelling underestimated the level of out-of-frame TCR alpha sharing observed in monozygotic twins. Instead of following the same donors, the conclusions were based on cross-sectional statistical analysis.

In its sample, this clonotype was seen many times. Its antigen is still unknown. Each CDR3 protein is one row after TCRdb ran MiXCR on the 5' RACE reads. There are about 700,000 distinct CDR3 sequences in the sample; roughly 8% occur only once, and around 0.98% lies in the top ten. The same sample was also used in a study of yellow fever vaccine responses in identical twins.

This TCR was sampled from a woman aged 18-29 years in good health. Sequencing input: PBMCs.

CDR3 DNA sequence: TGCGCCAGCAGCCAAGCGTCCACAGCAGGGTGGAACATTCAGTACTTC. It translates to CASSQASTAGWNIQYF. The chain links TRBV4-1 to TRBJ2-4; weak D call: TRBD1 (5 bases). Germline V gene data show CDR1 as MGHRA and CDR2 as YSYEKL. V was clipped by 1 base and J by 7 bases, with 17 bases between them. The CDR3 runs to 16 residues.